This entry concerns a single T cell receptor (beta chain). Clones were sequenced by immunoSEQ multiplex PCR, and TCRdb holds only the in-frame ones, with some missing. The sample includes more than 95,000 clones, around 70% of them seen just once. The sample is drawn from a study of blood T cell repertoires in COVID-19. Across the whole study: Acute and convalescent COVID-19 specimens originated in the United States, Italy and Spain. T cells, B-cell-depleted T cells, or PBMCs provided the cDNA or gDNA that served as material.

The receptor was isolated from a man older than 75 with COVID-19, enrolled during active disease. Input material: peripheral blood.

The CDR3 DNA reads TGTGCCAGCCTAGCGGGCGGGAGTCATGAGCAGTTCTTC. This codes for CASLAGGSHEQFF. V is TRBV6-5 and J is TRBJ2-1; 8 bases align to TRBD2. After removal of 8 bases from V and 8 bases from J, the junction contained 8 bases not matched to a gene. Germline loops: CDR1 MNHEY, CDR2 SVGAGI. There are 13 residues in the CDR3.